This T cell receptor (beta chain) was documented in a study of shared clonotypes between healthy human individuals (TCRdb year 2020). Study-wide context: The cohort comprised a couple of women and a few men aged 18 to 49 years. For each donor, CD4 naive and CD4 memory were each given three plates, CD8 naive was given two plates, and CD8 memory was given one plate. To estimate repertoire size and how much clonotype sharing occurs between individuals, the study deeply sequenced the blood TCR repertoires of 4 to 6 healthy adults. To increase sequencing depth and limit assay-specific biases, different laboratories used diverse techniques to prepare libraries and sequence TCR repertoires. Per donor, leukapheresis produced somewhere between about 0.94 and 8.9 billion PBMCs.

Using the deep immunoSEQ assay, multiplex PCR amplified TCR CDR3 regions from genomic DNA. Genomic DNA extracted from each cell subset was distributed evenly over all wells of several immunoSEQ 96-well plates, and each plate served as one replicate. For sorted subsets, around 200 ng genomic DNA, equal to about 30,000 T cell genomes, was loaded into each replicate PCR. Purified libraries were measured with a Qubit 3.0 fluorometer, size-checked on a Bioanalyzer 2100, and measured again with the KAPA Library Quantification kit. Every immunoSEQ 96-well plate was sequenced on a dedicated single-read 150-cycle Illumina NextSeq 550 flow cell. The published analysis was carried out like this. The immunoSEQ output contained only junctional sequences without quality scores, so filtering could not match that applied to full-length reads. To assign V/J genes and CDR3, sequences were annotated using PyIR, a Python wrapper for IgBLAST v1.9, with IMGT germline references. Reads with weak V/J assignments (E-value above 1e-6), missing CDR3, stop codons, out-of-frame junctions, or ambiguous translated residues were removed. A V3J clonotype was defined by an identical inferred V gene, J gene, and CDR3 amino acid sequence. The percentage overlap between two repertoires was calculated by dividing the number of shared unique clonotypes by the size of the smaller repertoire. RTK rarefaction, the Chao1 estimator, and Recon v2.1 estimates of unobserved clonotypes were used to assess repertoire richness. For all TCRbeta clonotypes obtained by the gDNA method from a few donors, generation probabilities were computed with OLGA. Drawn from immuneACCESS, this table holds only the in-frame rearrangements with V and J called that TCRdb kept. Clones are partly lost; checked studies trace under half to an unresolved V gene and leave the rest unexplained. V and J calls and clone size are given by that table; D and trimming were obtained from the DNA. A total of fewer than 850,000 clones appear in this sample, 90% to 97% of them only once. Of the sample, less than 0.25% falls within the top ten clones.

Reading the germline V gene gives CDR1 MGHRA and CDR2 YSYEKL. V drops 2 bases and J drops 8 bases, leaving 16 bases in between. The CDR3 runs 15 residues from the cysteine to the phenylalanine. Only the CDR3 DNA is retained, 45 bases long and in frame from the first base. Here is what the overall study found, with its caveats: Pairwise subsampling led to the expectation that sequencing depth would affect the degree of clonotype sharing among donors. Clonotypes shared by all four sorted-subset donors showed higher generation probabilities than non-shared clonotypes. Naive subsets generally had larger estimated clonotype richness than memory subsets did. Because the study included a small number of donors, the genetic and exposure-history diversity represented was limited. Sampling was restricted to blood, and TCR repertoires in tissues likely differ from the TCR repertoires found in blood. Even with the large sequencing depth, rarefaction of the sorted-subset datasets indicated that sequencing was incomplete. Sharing across a few donors was observed for about 5% of naive CD4, over 3% of naive CD8, around 2.5% of memory CD4, and about 0.38% of memory CD8 clonotypes.

CD8 naive samples were obtained by positive selection for CCR7 among CD45RO-negative cells, yielding a CD45RA+CCR7+ population from which TemRA cells were excluded. The donors were healthy, HIV-negative adults who had no recently reported acute infections or vaccinations. Every donor was a Caucasian adult living in Nashville, Tennessee, USA. Blood was collected by leukapheresis, and PBMCs were isolated by Ficoll-Histopaque density gradient centrifugation and then cryopreserved in liquid nitrogen vapor phase. Analytical flow cytometry was used to check the purity and quantity of each magnetically sorted T cell population. Genomic DNA was isolated from every sorted fraction and measured by UV absorbance on a Nanodrop 2000c. A word on this clone: Its target antigen remains unknown. Base-call qualities are not available, and no considerably larger clone is one nucleotide away.

This receptor was identified in a man aged 30 to 39 in good health. The chain links TRBV4-1 with TRBJ2-1, with no reliable assignment of the D segment. The sample taken for sequencing was naive CD8+ T cells sorted from blood. The cell subset or site label of this sample denotes: CD45RA+CCR7+. The DNA sequence is given as TGCGCCAGCAGCCAATTCTCCGGCCGGGTGGATGAGCAGTTCTTC. Its amino acids are CASSQFSGRVDEQFF.